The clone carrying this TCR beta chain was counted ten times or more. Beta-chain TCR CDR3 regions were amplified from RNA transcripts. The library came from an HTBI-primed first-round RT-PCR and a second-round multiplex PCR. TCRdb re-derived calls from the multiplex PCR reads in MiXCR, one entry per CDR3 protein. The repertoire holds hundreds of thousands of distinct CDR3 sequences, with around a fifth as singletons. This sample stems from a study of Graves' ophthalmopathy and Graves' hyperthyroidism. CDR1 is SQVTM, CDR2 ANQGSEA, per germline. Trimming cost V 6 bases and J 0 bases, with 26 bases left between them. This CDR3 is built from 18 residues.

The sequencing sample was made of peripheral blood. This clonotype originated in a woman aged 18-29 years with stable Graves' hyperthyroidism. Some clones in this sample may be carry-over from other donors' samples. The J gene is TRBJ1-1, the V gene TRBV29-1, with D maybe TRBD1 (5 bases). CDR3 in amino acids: CSVPPAWGGDYMNTEAFF. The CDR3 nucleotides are TGCAGCGTCCCCCCGGCGTGGGGGGGAGACTACATGAACACTGAAGCTTTCTTT.